The 7 T cell receptor beta chains presented below share a single source sample, sequenced in a study of blood T cells in healthy people across ages. The authors ran a second PCR of about 6 to 12 cycles using a sample-barcoded 5' primer and a J-beta primer mix. A single record per CDR3 protein comes from TCRdb applying MiXCR to the 5' RACE reads. The sample shows some 1.4 million distinct CDR3 sequences, around 39% of them seen only once. Sequenced: blood. The receptors stem from a young woman in good health.

This sequence joins TRBV18 and TRBJ2-7, with D perhaps being TRBD1 or TRBD2 (5 bases each). The length of the CDR3 is 16 residues. Germline CDR1 KGHSH, CDR2 LQKENI. The V end was cut by 8 bases, the J end by 0 bases, with 20 bases between. The CDR3: CASTSTRDGASYEQYF. DNA for the CDR3: TGTGCCAGCACCTCCACGAGGGACGGAGCCTCCTACGAGCAGTACTTC. Supplemented by reference TRBV18 and TRBJ2-7, the full variable domain reads NAGVMQNPRHLVRRRGQEARLRCSPMKGHSHVYWYRQLPEEGLKFMVYLQKENIIDESGMPKERFSAEFPKEGPSILRIQQVVRGDSAAYFCASTSTRDGASYEQYFGPGTRLTVT.

The gene calls are TRBV28 and TRBJ1-1, with 8 bases aligning to TRBD1. The CDR3 is 15 residues long. The V and J ends lost 8 bases and 1 base, in that order; junction bases with no gene match: 9. The V gene's germline CDR1 is MDHEN and CDR2 SYDVKM. This CDR3 is CASVPGGGGNTEAFF. CDR3 sequence (DNA): TGTGCCAGCGTACCAGGGGGCGGGGGGAACACTGAAGCTTTCTTT. The variable domain in full, with the rest retrieved from reference TRBV28 and TRBJ1-1, is DVKVTQSSRYLVKRTGEKVFLECVQDMDHENMFWYRQDPGLGLRLIYFSYDVKMKEKGDIPEGYSVSREKKERFSLILESASTNQTSMYLCASVPGGGGNTEAFFGQGTRLTVV.

Turning to this clonotype: A junction boundary mismatches the germline segment, possibly from a read error. The gene calls are TRBV27 and TRBJ2-6, with TRBD1 matching over 9 bases. Germline V CDR1 and CDR2: MNHEY, SMNVEV (reference sequence). The CDR3 consists of 17 residues. The CDR3 sequence is CASTQDRGAGGANVQTF. CDR3 nucleotide sequence: TGTGCCAGCACCCAGGACAGGGGCGCTGGTGGGGCCAACGTCCAGACTTTC.

The chain combines TRBV5-1 with TRBJ2-7; TRBD2 matches 14 bases. CDR1 is SGHRS and CDR2 is YFSETQ in the germline V gene. V trimming: 4 bases; J trimming: 7 bases; junction bases outside the gene matches: 16. This CDR3 has 18 residues. For the CDR3, the DNA is TGCGCCAGCAGCCCAATGACACGACTAGCGGGGGGGCTCAGTGAGCAGTACTTC. Protein sequence: CASSPMTRLAGGLSEQYF.

The CDR3 region is CASSISPLAGGDEQYF. In DNA, the CDR3 is TGTGCCAGTAGTATCTCCCCACTAGCGGGAGGTGATGAGCAGTACTTC. The genes are TRBV19 and TRBJ2-7, with 12 bases identical to TRBD2. CDR3 length: 16 amino acids. The trim removed 3 bases at V and 7 bases at J, leaving 10 bases unmatched. Germline values: CDR1 LNHDA, CDR2 SQIVND (reference sequence).

This clonotype has a handful of counts. The chain links TRBV5-5 to TRBJ1-2; tentative D call: TRBD1 (5 bases). This CDR3 comprises 16 residues. Trimming shortened V by 7 bases and J by 4 bases, and 23 bases separated the two germline ends. In germline, CDR1 is SGHKS, CDR2 YYEKEE (reference sequence). CDR3 region: CASSLLPAGWTYGYTF. Written as DNA, the CDR3 is TGTGCCAGCTCTCTCCTACCTGCAGGGTGGACCTATGGCTACACCTTC.

V is TRBV2 and J is TRBJ2-4; D unclear. The J call may be incorrect, as the DNA end agrees better with TRBJ2-7. The CDR3 has 14 amino acids. The germline V gene encodes CDR1 SNHLY and CDR2 FYNNEI. For the CDR3, the DNA is TGTGCCAGCAGTGAACCGGTCTATCCCTACGAGCAGTACTTC. Its protein product is CASSEPVYPYEQYF.